This record looks at one TCR beta chain sequence and its context. Its matching antigen is unknown. The entry originates in a study of radiation and T cells in renal cell carcinoma. Regarding the study as a whole: Without pretreatment biopsies, baseline tumor clonotype presence was undetermined.

Stated time point: blood 2 weeks post-SBRT. Treatment noted: 15 Gy SBRT to primary tumor, nephrectomy 4 weeks later. The patient's renal cell carcinoma had clear cell pathology. The CDR3 extends over 16 amino acids. With 6 bases clipped from V and 1 base from J, the junction kept 11 bases outside the gene matches. Germline CDR1 is ENHRY and CDR2 is SYGVKD. Generated by immunoSEQ multiplex PCR, the TCRdb table keeps only in-frame clones and is missing some. The repertoire has some 60,000 clones, 70% to 80% of them found once; the top ten carry roughly 7%. This chain joins TRBV10-3 and TRBJ1-2, with TRBD1 matching 7 bases. Sequenced here: blood, sampled from a patient whose treatment included radiotherapy and nephrectomy. The source of this sequence is a man aged 55 to 70 with renal cell carcinoma. DNA of the CDR3: TGTGCCATCAGCCCCGGGACAGCCTCACTTAACTATGGCTACACCTTC. Translation: CAISPGTASLNYGYTF.